This record concerns one T cell receptor beta chain sequence. The antigen is not known. Each CDR3 protein is one row after TCRdb ran MiXCR on the 5' RACE reads. The profile covers approximately 410,000 distinct CDR3 sequences, with about a quarter appearing a single time and over 10% taken by the ten largest. This entry belongs to a study of T-cell memory formation after mild COVID-19. Study at large: TCR clustering was largely donor specific.

Regarding the study as a whole: Some SARS-CoV-2-responding clones were already detected in memory before infection. The study found balanced CD4/CD8 in clones contracting day 15 to 85 and a CD4+ lean in later expanders. Confirmation was lacking for SARS-CoV-2 specificity of second-wave clones that peaked on day 37.

Germline V gene lookup returns CDR1 SGHTA and CDR2 FQGNSA. The CDR3 totals 15 residues. With 0 bases removed from V and 1 base from J, the gap between germline ends came to 6 bases. The sequence derives from an adult woman who had mild COVID-19 (a few samples of this study predate the infection). Cell type and time point are not known. Sequencing was performed on PBMCs or a T cell subset sorted from them (not recorded which). The J gene is TRBJ2-2, the V gene TRBV7-2, with D unclear. The DNA of the CDR3 is TGTGCCAGCAGCTTAGCGGCCATGAACACCGGGGAGCTGTTTTTT. Translation: CASSLAAMNTGELFF.